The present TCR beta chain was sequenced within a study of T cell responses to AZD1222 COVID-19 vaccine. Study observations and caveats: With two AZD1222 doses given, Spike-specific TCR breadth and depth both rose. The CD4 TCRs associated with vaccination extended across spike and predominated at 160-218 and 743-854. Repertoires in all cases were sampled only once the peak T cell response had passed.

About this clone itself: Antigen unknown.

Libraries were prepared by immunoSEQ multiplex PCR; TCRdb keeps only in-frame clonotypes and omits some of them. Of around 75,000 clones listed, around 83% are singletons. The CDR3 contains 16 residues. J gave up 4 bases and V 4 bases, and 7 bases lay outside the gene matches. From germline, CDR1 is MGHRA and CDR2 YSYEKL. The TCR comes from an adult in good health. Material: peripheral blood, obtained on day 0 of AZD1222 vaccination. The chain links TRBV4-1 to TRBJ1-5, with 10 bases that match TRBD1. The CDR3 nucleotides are TGCGCCAGCAGCCCACACGGGACAGGGGTGAATCAGCCCCAGCATTTT. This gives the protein CASSPHGTGVNQPQHF.